This T cell receptor (beta chain) was profiled in a study of T cell responses to AZD1222 COVID-19 vaccine. Across the whole study: Analysis merged second doses at about 4 or about 12 weeks.

This CDR3 spans 15 amino acids. V gave up 5 bases and J gave up 4 bases; unmatched junction bases: 7. CDR1 is SEHNR, CDR2 FQNEAQ, per germline (reference sequence). Worth noting for this clone: Antigen unknown.

Study findings and constraints: Donors were largely white British and mainly female; clonal diversity was possibly underestimated. Reportedly, nearly half the spike-specific TCRs target unmutated variant regions. Rises in breadth and depth of Spike-specific TCRs came after two AZD1222 doses.

Assay: immunoSEQ multiplex PCR; the TCRdb copy retains only in-frame clones and omits some. This sample has around 200,000 clones, with 85% to 95% found just once. The genes are TRBV7-9 and TRBJ1-3, with 8 nucleotides matching TRBD1. Material: peripheral blood, obtained on day 0 of AZD1222 vaccination. This receptor was obtained from an adult in good health. CDR3 nucleotide sequence: TGTGCCAGCAGCCATTCGGACAGGGAAGGAAACACCATATATTTT. This codes for CASSHSDREGNTIYF.